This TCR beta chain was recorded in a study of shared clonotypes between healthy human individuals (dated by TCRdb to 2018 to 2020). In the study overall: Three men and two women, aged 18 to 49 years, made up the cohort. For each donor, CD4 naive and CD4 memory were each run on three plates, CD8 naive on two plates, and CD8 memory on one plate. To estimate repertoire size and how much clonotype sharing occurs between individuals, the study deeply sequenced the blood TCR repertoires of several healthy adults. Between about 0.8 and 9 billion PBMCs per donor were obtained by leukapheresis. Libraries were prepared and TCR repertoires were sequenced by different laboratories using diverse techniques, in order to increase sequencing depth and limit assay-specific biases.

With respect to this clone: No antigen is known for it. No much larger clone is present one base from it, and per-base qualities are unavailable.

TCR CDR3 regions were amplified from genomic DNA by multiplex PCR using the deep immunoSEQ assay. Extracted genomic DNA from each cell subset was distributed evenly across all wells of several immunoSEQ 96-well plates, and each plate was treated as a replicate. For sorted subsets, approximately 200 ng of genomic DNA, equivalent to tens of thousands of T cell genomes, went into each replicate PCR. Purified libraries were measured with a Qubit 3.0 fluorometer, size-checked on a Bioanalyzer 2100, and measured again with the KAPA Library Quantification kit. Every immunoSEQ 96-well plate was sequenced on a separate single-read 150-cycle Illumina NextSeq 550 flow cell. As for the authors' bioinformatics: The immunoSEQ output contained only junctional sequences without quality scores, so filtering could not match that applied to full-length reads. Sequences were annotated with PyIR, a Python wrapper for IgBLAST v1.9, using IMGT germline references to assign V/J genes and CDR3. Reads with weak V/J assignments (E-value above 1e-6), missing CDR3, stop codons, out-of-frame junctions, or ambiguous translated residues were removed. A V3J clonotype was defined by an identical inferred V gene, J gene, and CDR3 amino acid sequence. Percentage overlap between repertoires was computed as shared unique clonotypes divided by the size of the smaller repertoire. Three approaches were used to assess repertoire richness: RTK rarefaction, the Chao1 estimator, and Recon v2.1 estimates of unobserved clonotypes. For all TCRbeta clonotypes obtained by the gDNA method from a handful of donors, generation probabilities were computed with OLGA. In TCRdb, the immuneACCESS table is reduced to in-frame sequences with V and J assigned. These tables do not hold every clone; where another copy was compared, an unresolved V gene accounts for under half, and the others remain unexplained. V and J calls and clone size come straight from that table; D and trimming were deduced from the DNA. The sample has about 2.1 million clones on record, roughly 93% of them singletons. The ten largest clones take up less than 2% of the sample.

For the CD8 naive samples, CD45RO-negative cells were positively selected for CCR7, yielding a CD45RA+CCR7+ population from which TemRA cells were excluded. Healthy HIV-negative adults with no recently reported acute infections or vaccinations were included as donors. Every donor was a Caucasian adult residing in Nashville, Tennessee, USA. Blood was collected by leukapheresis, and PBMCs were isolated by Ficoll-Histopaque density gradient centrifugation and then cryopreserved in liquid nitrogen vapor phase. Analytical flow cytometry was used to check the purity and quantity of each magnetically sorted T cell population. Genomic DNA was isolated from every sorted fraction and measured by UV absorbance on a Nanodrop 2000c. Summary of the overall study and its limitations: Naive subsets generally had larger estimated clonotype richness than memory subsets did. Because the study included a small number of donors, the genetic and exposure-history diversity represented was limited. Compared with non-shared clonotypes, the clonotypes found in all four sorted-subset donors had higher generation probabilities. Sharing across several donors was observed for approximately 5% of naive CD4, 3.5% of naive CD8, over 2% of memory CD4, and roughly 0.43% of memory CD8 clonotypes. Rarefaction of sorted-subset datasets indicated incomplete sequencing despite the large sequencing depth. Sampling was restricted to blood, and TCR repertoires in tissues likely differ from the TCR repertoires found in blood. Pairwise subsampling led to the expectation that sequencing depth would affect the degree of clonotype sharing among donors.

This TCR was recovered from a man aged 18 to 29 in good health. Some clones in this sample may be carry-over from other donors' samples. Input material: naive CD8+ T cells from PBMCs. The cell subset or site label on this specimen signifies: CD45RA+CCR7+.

The sequence in DNA is TGTGCCAGCAGCTTAGGTCTGCGTCAGTCCCCCGGGGAGCTGTTTTTT. The encoded protein is CASSLGLRQSPGELFF. Recombination joined TRBV11-2 with TRBJ2-2; the D gene assignment is ambiguous. The CDR3 goes from the cysteine to the phenylalanine over 16 residues. The CDR3 DNA has 48 bases and is translated from base 1. The germline V gene supplies CDR1 SGHAT and CDR2 FQNNGV. V loses 1 base of germline sequence and J loses 6 bases, and the interval between the two ends is 15 bases.